This T cell receptor beta chain was recovered during a study of blood T cell repertoires in COVID-19 (dated by TCRdb to about 2020). As for the study more broadly: The collaborator samples originated in the United States, Italy and Spain and spanned the acute and convalescent phases of COVID-19. Where available, HLA class I and class II types were taken from metadata supplied by the sample provider and were not determined by assay-based typing. A de-identified subject ID, COVID-19 status, age in years and sex were almost always included in the sample metadata. The repertoires were released in a freely available public database meant as a resource for research on the immune response to SARS-CoV-2. The prospective study material was composed of cDNA or gDNA derived from T cells, B-cell-depleted T cells, or PBMCs. Samples were obtained from the ongoing ImmuneRACE study (first 160 participants) and from 1,254 subjects provided by 6 global collaborators. The dataset comprised deeply sampled blood TCRbeta repertoires from subjects exposed to, actively infected with, or recovered from COVID-19.

The CDR3, from cysteine to phenylalanine, totals 14 residues. Just CDR3 DNA is preserved here, 42 bases in frame from base 1. From the germline V gene (reference sequence), CDR1 is SEHNR and CDR2 is FQNEAQ. V sheds 5 bases and J sheds 3 bases, leaving 14 bases between their ends. The immunoSEQ Assay, a bias-controlled multiplex PCR, was used to amplify TCRbeta CDR3 regions from genomic DNA. The original pipeline was this. Nucleated cell counts per sample were estimated from amplification of reference gene primers within the assay. To quantify the absolute abundance of each unique TCRbeta CDR3 rearrangement, sequence reads were collapsed and filtered. For each sample, productive Simpson clonality was calculated as the square root of Simpson's diversity index over productive rearrangements. TCRdb stores this immuneACCESS table with in-frame sequences only. Part of the clones is absent; in the studies checked, under half of the shortfall reflects unresolved V genes, and no reason is known for the rest. V and J calls and clone size are those listed in that table; D and trimming were worked out from the DNA. This sample holds about 120,000 clones; about four fifths were observed only once. The top ten hold approximately 6.3% of the sample.

On this clone: What this receptor recognizes is not known. No quality values exist for individual bases; no much larger clone is one base distant.

The collaborating institutions used their own protocols to collect whole blood in K2EDTA tubes. Collaborator samples were shipped for TCRbeta analysis as frozen whole blood, isolated PBMCs, or DNA extracted from either sample type. General conclusions and limits of the study: Clinical and demographic metadata were provided uncurated, with the amount varying by source and participant.

Material for sequencing was peripheral blood. The sequence came from a man older than 75 with active or convalescent COVID-19. The rearrangement joined TRBV7-9 to TRBJ2-7; the D segment could be TRBD1, given 5 matching bases. The DNA sequence is given as TGTGCCAGCAGCCCAAAAGGGGTCCGCTACGAGCAGTACTTC. Its amino acids are CASSPKGVRYEQYF.